This T cell receptor beta chain was found in a study of T cell responses to AZD1222 COVID-19 vaccine. Points from the study as a whole: At study baseline, merely several AZD1222 recipients were seropositive.

Looked up from germline, CDR1 is SNHLY and CDR2 is FYNNEI. This CDR3 spans 12 amino acids. V lost 8 bases and J 6 bases, leaving 10 bases between the germline ends. Concerning this clone: Its cognate antigen is unknown.

Data came from immunoSEQ multiplex PCR; TCRdb stores just in-frame clones and leaves some out. The table has tens of thousands of clones, over 80% seen once. The sequence was collected from an adult in good health. The sample here was peripheral blood, taken on day 0 of MenACWY control vaccination. V is TRBV2 and J is TRBJ2-2; unclear D gene. CDR3 sequence (DNA): TGTGCCAGCGCTGAGCGTGCCGGGGAGCTGTTTTTT. Translated: CASAERAGELFF.